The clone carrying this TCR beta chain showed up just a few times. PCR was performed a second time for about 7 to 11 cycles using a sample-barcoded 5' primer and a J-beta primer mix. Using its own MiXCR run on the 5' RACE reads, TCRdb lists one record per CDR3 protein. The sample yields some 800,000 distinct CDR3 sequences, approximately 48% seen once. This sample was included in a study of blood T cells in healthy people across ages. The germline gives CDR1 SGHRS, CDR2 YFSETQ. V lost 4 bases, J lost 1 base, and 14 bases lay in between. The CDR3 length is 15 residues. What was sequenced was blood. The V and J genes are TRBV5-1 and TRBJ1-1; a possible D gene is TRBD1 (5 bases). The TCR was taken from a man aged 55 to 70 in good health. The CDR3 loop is CASSRTLTGNTEAFF. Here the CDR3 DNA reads TGCGCCAGCAGCCGGACCCTTACAGGGAACACTGAAGCTTTCTTT.